A selection of T cell receptor beta chains follows, all from one sample in a study of vaccination and CD4 T cells after COVID-19. These receptors' targets are unknown. Using its own MiXCR run on the PCR reads, TCRdb lists one record per CDR3 protein. The sample holds around 13,000 distinct CDR3 sequences; under 50% are singletons and the top ten take less than 25%. This material consisted of CD4+ T cells from blood, cultured in vitro, taken before SARS-CoV-2 vaccination. These TCRs come from a human donor who had recovered from COVID-19. CDR3s include the opening cysteine and the closing phenylalanine or tryptophan. The order of the fields is J gene, clone size, V gene, D gene, CDR3 DNA, CDR3 protein. A D gene is named only where the DNA matches it firmly. Only some rows state a clone size, as once, few, many or a class for expanded clones.

j_call: TRBJ2-3; clone_size: few; v_call: TRBV27; d_call: -; cdr3_nt: TGTGCCAGCAGTTTAGGGGTAACAGATACGCAGTATTTT; cdr3_aa: CASSLGVTDTQYF
j_call: TRBJ2-1; clone_size: -; v_call: TRBV20-1; d_call: TRBD2; cdr3_nt: TGCAGTGCTAGAGATGGGAGGGTCTACAATGAGCAGTTCTTC; cdr3_aa: CSARDGRVYNEQFF
j_call: TRBJ2-5; clone_size: few; v_call: TRBV7-2; d_call: TRBD1; cdr3_nt: TGTGCCAGCAGCCCAACGACAGGGGGGTTCAGAGAGACCCAGTACTTC; cdr3_aa: CASSPTTGGFRETQYF
j_call: TRBJ1-5; clone_size: -; v_call: TRBV4-1; d_call: TRBD1; cdr3_nt: TGCGCCAGCAGCCAAGAGCGAACGGGACAGGGGGGTCAGCCCCAGCATTTT; cdr3_aa: CASSQERTGQGGQPQHF
j_call: TRBJ2-1; clone_size: -; v_call: TRBV20-1; d_call: TRBD2; cdr3_nt: TGCAGTGCCCAGCGGGAGGGCGGGAGTGAGCAGTTCTTC; cdr3_aa: CSAQREGGSEQFF
j_call: TRBJ2-7; clone_size: -; v_call: TRBV4-1; d_call: -; cdr3_nt: TGCGCCAGCAGCCAAGAAATTAGCGACGCCTACGAGCAGTACTTC; cdr3_aa: CASSQEISDAYEQYF
j_call: TRBJ2-1; clone_size: -; v_call: TRBV12-3/TRBV12-4; d_call: -; cdr3_nt: TGTGCCAGCACCTTGGGTGGGTTGCATGAGCAGTTCTTC; cdr3_aa: CASTLGGLHEQFF
j_call: TRBJ2-7; clone_size: -; v_call: TRBV7-2; d_call: -; cdr3_nt: TGTGCCAGCAGCTTTGACGGGAGACACGAGCAGTACTTC; cdr3_aa: CASSFDGRHEQYF
j_call: TRBJ1-1; clone_size: -; v_call: TRBV7-2; d_call: -; cdr3_nt: TGTGCCAGCAGCTTAGAACTGGATTGGTACGCCGACACTGAAGCTTTCTTT; cdr3_aa: CASSLELDWYADTEAFF
j_call: TRBJ1-2; clone_size: -; v_call: TRBV6-1; d_call: -; cdr3_nt: TGTGCCAGCGTGGTCGCATGGGGGGTCGACTATGGCTACACCTTC; cdr3_aa: CASVVAWGVDYGYTF
j_call: TRBJ1-2; clone_size: -; v_call: TRBV7-9; d_call: -; cdr3_nt: TGTGCCAGCAGCCCGCGGGAGACTAACTATGGCTACACCTTC; cdr3_aa: CASSPRETNYGYTF
j_call: TRBJ2-7; clone_size: few; v_call: TRBV20-1; d_call: TRBD1; cdr3_nt: TGCAGTGCTAGACCGGGACAGGGCTCCTACGAGCAGTACTTC; cdr3_aa: CSARPGQGSYEQYF
j_call: TRBJ1-1; clone_size: -; v_call: TRBV29-1; d_call: -; cdr3_nt: TGCAGCGTTGGTCTTATGAGGGACACTGAAGCTTTCTTT; cdr3_aa: CSVGLMRDTEAFF
j_call: TRBJ1-5; clone_size: few; v_call: TRBV19; d_call: -; cdr3_nt: TGTGCCAGTAGTGTTCCGGGGAGCAATCAGCCCCAGCATTTT; cdr3_aa: CASSVPGSNQPQHF
j_call: TRBJ2-1; clone_size: once; v_call: TRBV28; d_call: -; cdr3_nt: TGTGCCAGCAGTTTGGCAGGGAACTACAATGAGCAGTTCTTC; cdr3_aa: CASSLAGNYNEQFF
j_call: TRBJ2-7; clone_size: -; v_call: TRBV6-2/TRBV6-3; d_call: TRBD2; cdr3_nt: TGTGCCAGCAGTTACAGGACTAGCGGGCACTCCTACGAGCAGTACTTC; cdr3_aa: CASSYRTSGHSYEQYF
j_call: TRBJ1-1; clone_size: few; v_call: TRBV25-1; d_call: -; cdr3_nt: TGTGCCAGCACCCAGAGGGGGACCAACACTGAAGCTTTCTTT; cdr3_aa: CASTQRGTNTEAFF
j_call: TRBJ2-7; clone_size: -; v_call: TRBV20-1; d_call: TRBD2; cdr3_nt: TGCAGTGCTAGATCTAGCGGGTTCTACGAGCAGTACTTC; cdr3_aa: CSARSSGFYEQYF
j_call: TRBJ2-5; clone_size: -; v_call: TRBV14; d_call: -; cdr3_nt: TGTGCCAGCAGCCAAGGATCCGGATCTGAGACCCAGTACTTC; cdr3_aa: CASSQGSGSETQYF
j_call: TRBJ2-7; clone_size: few; v_call: TRBV7-2; d_call: -; cdr3_nt: TGTGCCAGCAGCTTAGTTCGCGGGTACGAGCAGTACTTC; cdr3_aa: CASSLVRGYEQYF
j_call: TRBJ1-5; clone_size: -; v_call: TRBV18; d_call: -; cdr3_nt: TGTGCCAGCTCACCAGGGGTCAATCAGCCCCAGCATTTT; cdr3_aa: CASSPGVNQPQHF
j_call: TRBJ2-7; clone_size: few; v_call: TRBV27; d_call: -; cdr3_nt: TGTGCCAGCAGTTTGGTTTCCTCCTACGAGCAGTACTTC; cdr3_aa: CASSLVSSYEQYF
j_call: TRBJ1-5; clone_size: -; v_call: TRBV6-1; d_call: TRBD1; cdr3_nt: TGTGCCAGCAGTCACCGGGCGGGACAGGGGTTCCAGCCCCAGCATTTT; cdr3_aa: CASSHRAGQGFQPQHF
j_call: TRBJ2-1; clone_size: few; v_call: TRBV6-4; d_call: -; cdr3_nt: TGTGCCAGCAGTGACTCAGGGGGACGCAATGAGCAGTTCTTC; cdr3_aa: CASSDSGGRNEQFF
j_call: TRBJ1-2; clone_size: -; v_call: TRBV20-1; d_call: -; cdr3_nt: TGCAGTGCTAGGGACCATAGTGGTGGCTACACCTTC; cdr3_aa: CSARDHSGGYTF
j_call: TRBJ1-2; clone_size: once; v_call: TRBV11-3; d_call: -; cdr3_nt: TGTGCCAGCAGCTCGGAAGATCTAACGGAAGATGGCTACACCTTC; cdr3_aa: CASSSEDLTEDGYTF
j_call: TRBJ1-6; clone_size: -; v_call: TRBV4-2; d_call: TRBD1; cdr3_nt: TGTGCCAGCAGCCAAGACTTACAGGGGGCAGGATCACCCCTCCACTTT; cdr3_aa: CASSQDLQGAGSPLHF
j_call: TRBJ2-1; clone_size: -; v_call: TRBV20-1; d_call: -; cdr3_nt: TGCAGTGCTAGCGGGTGGAAGGTCGACAATGAGCAGTTCTTC; cdr3_aa: CSASGWKVDNEQFF
j_call: TRBJ1-2; clone_size: -; v_call: TRBV25-1; d_call: -; cdr3_nt: TGTGCCAGCAGTGAATCTGGACAGAACTATGGCTACACCTTC; cdr3_aa: CASSESGQNYGYTF
j_call: TRBJ2-3; clone_size: -; v_call: TRBV6-1; d_call: -; cdr3_nt: TGTGCCAGTCGGTCTTCGAACGGCACAGATACGCAGTATTTT; cdr3_aa: CASRSSNGTDTQYF
j_call: TRBJ2-6; clone_size: -; v_call: TRBV19; d_call: -; cdr3_nt: TGTGCCAGTAGTATAGACGTACGGACCCGCCACTCTGGGGCCAACGTCCTGACTTTC; cdr3_aa: CASSIDVRTRHSGANVLTF
j_call: TRBJ1-1; clone_size: few; v_call: TRBV2; d_call: -; cdr3_nt: TGTGCCAGCAGCACCAGGAGGGACACTGAAGCTTTCTTT; cdr3_aa: CASSTRRDTEAFF
j_call: TRBJ2-7; clone_size: -; v_call: TRBV10-2; d_call: TRBD2; cdr3_nt: TGCGCCAGCGGGGCGGGGGCCTACGAGCAGTACTTC; cdr3_aa: CASGAGAYEQYF
j_call: TRBJ1-2; clone_size: -; v_call: TRBV20-1; d_call: TRBD1; cdr3_nt: TGCAGTGTCGCCGGGACAGGGGATGACTACACCTTC; cdr3_aa: CSVAGTGDDYTF
j_call: TRBJ1-5; clone_size: -; v_call: TRBV20-1; d_call: -; cdr3_nt: TGCAGTGCTAGAGATCGTCTCGTTAGCAATCAGCCCCAGCATTTT; cdr3_aa: CSARDRLVSNQPQHF
j_call: TRBJ2-7; clone_size: -; v_call: TRBV7-3; d_call: -; cdr3_nt: TGTGCCAGCAGCTTATGGGGGAATGGGATAAAGGAGCAGTACTTC; cdr3_aa: CASSLWGNGIKEQYF
j_call: TRBJ1-5; clone_size: -; v_call: TRBV29-1; d_call: -; cdr3_nt: TGCAGCGTTGAATTAGGGGCCAATCAGCCCCAGCATTTT; cdr3_aa: CSVELGANQPQHF